The 26 T cell receptor beta chains below all came from one sample that was sequenced in a study of T cell responses to AZD1222 COVID-19 vaccine. Some clones are missing from TCRdb's copy, which holds only in-frame ones; the method was immunoSEQ multiplex PCR. The data show under 150,000 clones, approximately 94% seen once. The starting material was peripheral blood, obtained on day 0 of AZD1222 vaccination. These receptors originate from an adult in good health.

V and J are TRBV7-2 and TRBJ2-7, with 8 bases lining up with TRBD1. The CDR3 length is 13 residues. Germline values: CDR1 SGHTA, CDR2 FQGNSA. Trimming at V came to 3 bases and at J to 5 bases, leaving 3 bases not matched to a gene. CDR3 in amino acids: CASSFDRGNEQYF. CDR3 DNA sequence: TGTGCCAGCAGCTTTGACAGGGGCAACGAGCAGTACTTC.

This clone was found once. V usage is TRBV15 and J usage is TRBJ2-7; no clear D. This CDR3 has 15 residues. Trimming removed 0 bases at V and 3 bases at J, with 12 bases between. CDR1 is LNHNV, CDR2 YYDKDF, per germline (reference sequence). CDR3 loop: CATSREGAGVYEQYF. In DNA form, the CDR3 reads TGTGCCACCAGCAGAGAAGGCGCAGGCGTCTACGAGCAGTACTTC. The full variable domain, with the rest looked up from reference TRBV15 and TRBJ2-7, is DAMVIQNPRYQVTQFGKPVTLSCSQTLNHNVMYWYQQKSSQAPKLLFHYYDKDFNNEADTPDNFQSRRPNTSFCFLDIRSPGLGDTAMYLCATSREGAGVYEQYFGPGTRLTVT.

This chain links TRBV5-1 with TRBJ1-4, with D possibly matching TRBD1 (5 bases). V lost 5 bases and J lost 8, with 16 bases in between. This CDR3 contains 14 residues. The V gene's germline CDR1 is SGHRS and CDR2 YFSETQ. CDR3 sequence (DNA): TGCGCCAGCAGGGACGCGGGACGCGTGGAAAAACTGTTTTTT. Translated, it gives CASRDAGRVEKLFF.

J is TRBJ1-5 and V is TRBV15; D possibly corresponds to TRBD1 (5 bases). The CDR3 length is 16 residues. The ends were cut back, 1 base at V and 4 bases at J, with 14 bases in the middle. The germline V gene has CDR1 LNHNV and CDR2 YYDKDF (reference sequence). The DNA for the CDR3 is TGTGCCACCAGCAGAGCCGGACTCGCAGGGAATCAGCCCCAGCATTTT. It is translated as CATSRAGLAGNQPQHF.

The J gene is TRBJ1-6, the V gene TRBV6-5, with 7 bases that match TRBD1. This CDR3 has 15 residues. The J segment lost 7 bases and the V segment lost 8 bases, leaving 11 bases of the junction unmatched. Germline CDR1 reads MNHEY; CDR2 reads SVGAGI. CDR3 nucleotide sequence: TGTGCCAGCTCGAGGGGGGGGACAGTCAATTCACCCCTCCACTTT. Protein sequence: CASSRGGTVNSPLHF.

The chain is built from TRBV4-2 and TRBJ2-7; 13 bases fit TRBD2. The V gene end was trimmed by 4 bases and the J gene end by 3 bases; junction bases not matched to a gene: 3. The germline V gene has CDR1 LGHNA and CDR2 YNFKEQ. The CDR3 spans 15 residues. CDR3 nucleotide sequence: TGTGCCAGCAGCCGTGGGACTAGCGGGATCTACGAGCAGTACTTC. Amino acid sequence: CASSRGTSGIYEQYF.

The chain joins TRBV7-9 to TRBJ2-7; 12 nucleotides align to TRBD2. The CDR3 has 19 residues. Germline V gene data show CDR1 as SEHNR and CDR2 as FQNEAQ (reference sequence). After removal of 6 bases from V and 3 bases from J, the junction contained 18 bases not matched to a gene. The DNA of the CDR3 is TGTGCCAGCAGTTCCACCGGGACAGGGTGGACTAGCGGGAACTACGAGCAGTACTTC. Translation: CASSSTGTGWTSGNYEQYF.

The chain couples TRBV3-1 (or the pseudogene TRBV3-2) to TRBJ1-2; D may be TRBD1 (5 bases). The CDR3 contains 17 residues. Germline V gives CDR1 LGHDT, CDR2 YNNKEL (reference sequence). The V and J ends lost 4 bases and 6 bases respectively, with 24 bases between them. The CDR3 region is CASSPPGGRWGLHGYTF. For the CDR3, the DNA is TGTGCCAGCAGCCCGCCGGGGGGTCGATGGGGTCTCCATGGCTACACCTTC.

In DNA form, the CDR3 reads TGTGCCAGTAGTACCCGGGACAGGGGGCCCAATGAGCAGTTCTTC. Translation: CASSTRDRGPNEQFF. This chain connects TRBV19 to TRBJ2-1; TRBD1 matches at 12 bases. V shed 4 bases, J shed 6 bases, and the junction held 4 bases outside the gene matches. CDR3 length equals 15 residues. CDR1 is LNHDA and CDR2 is SQIVND in the germline V gene (reference sequence).

This clone was counted a single time. This chain links TRBV5-1 with TRBJ2-3, with 9 bases matching TRBD2. The germline gives CDR1 SGHRS, CDR2 YFSETQ. The trim removed 0 bases at V and 3 bases at J, leaving 2 bases unmatched. The CDR3 has 15 residues. CDR3 nucleotide sequence: TGCGCCAGCAGCTTGGCTGGACTAGCGACAGATACGCAGTATTTT. This codes for CASSLAGLATDTQYF. The full variable domain, completed using reference TRBV5-1 and TRBJ2-3, is KAGVTQTPRYLIKTRGQQVTLSCSPISGHRSVSWYQQTPGQGLQFLFEYFSETQRNKGNFPGRFSGRQFSNSRSEMNVSTLELGDSALYLCASSLAGLATDTQYFGPGTRLTVL.

The rearrangement uses TRBV7-6 and TRBJ1-2; D uncertain. V was pared by 3 bases and J by 2 bases, with 7 bases between. CDR1 and CDR2 (germline): SGHVS, FNYEAQ. The CDR3 spans 13 residues. CDR3 protein: CASSLGYNYGYTF. Written as DNA, the CDR3 is TGTGCCAGCAGCTTGGGCTACAACTATGGCTACACCTTC.

The J gene is TRBJ1-4, the V gene TRBV4-1; possibly TRBD1 for D (5 bases). This CDR3 has 17 amino acids. Germline V CDR1 and CDR2: MGHRA, YSYEKL. Deletions cut 3 bases from V and 4 bases from J, with 18 bases between. The CDR3 spells CASSHSGALRVNEKLFF. As DNA, the CDR3 is TGCGCCAGCAGCCACTCCGGGGCACTGCGGGTTAATGAAAAACTGTTTTTT.

The chain links TRBV7-9 to TRBJ1-6; D is ambiguous. CDR1 is SEHNR and CDR2 is FQNEAQ in the germline V gene (reference sequence). The V gene lost 3 bases and the J gene lost 2 bases, with 8 bases spanning the gap. The CDR3 spans 15 residues. The CDR3 DNA follows: TGTGCCAGCAGCTTGGCGGGAACCTATAATTCACCCCTCCACTTT. This codes for CASSLAGTYNSPLHF.

The chain recombines TRBV7-9 with TRBJ2-5; 8 positions agree with TRBD1. The CDR3 totals 14 residues. Losses at the gene ends were 5 bases for V and 3 bases for J; bases not matched to a gene: 5. The germline V gene has CDR1 SEHNR and CDR2 FQNEAQ (reference sequence). CDR3 in DNA: TGTGCCAGCAGCCTCTCGACAGGGGAAGAGACCCAGTACTTC. Amino acid sequence: CASSLSTGEETQYF.

The gene calls are TRBV15 and TRBJ1-5; D remains unclear. Germline V gives CDR1 LNHNV, CDR2 YYDKDF (reference sequence). V lost 4 bases and J lost 4, with 11 bases in between. The CDR3 is 14 residues long. CDR3 in amino acids: CATSKGRPNQPQHF. CDR3 in DNA: TGTGCCACCAGCAAAGGACGGCCGAATCAGCCCCAGCATTTT.

This chain joins TRBV13 and TRBJ2-2, with no clear D. CDR3 length: 14 residues. Per the germline V gene, CDR1 is PRHDT and CDR2 is FYEKMQ (reference sequence). V was cut by 6 bases and J by 0 bases, with 8 bases left in between. This CDR3 is CASRRQTNTGELFF. The CDR3 region has the DNA TGTGCCAGCAGGAGGCAGACGAACACCGGGGAGCTGTTTTTT.

The chain joins TRBV6-1 to TRBJ1-2; D is unresolved. The germline V gene encodes CDR1 MNHNS and CDR2 SASEGT. The CDR3 sequence is 12 residues long. The ends were cut back, 0 bases at V and 5 bases at J, with 4 bases in the middle. The CDR3 region is CASSEALYGYTF. CDR3 sequence (DNA): TGTGCCAGCAGTGAAGCCCTATATGGCTACACCTTC.

V is TRBV12-2 and J is TRBJ2-7; the DNA was not compared with TRBD2, the D call given in the table. TRBV12-2 is assigned pseudogene status. This CDR3 has 15 residues. The CDR3 is CASRPVGASDYEQYF. The CDR3 nucleotides read TGTGCAAGTCGCCCCGTTGGGGCTAGCGACTACGAGCAGTACTTC.

This chain uses TRBV5-5 with TRBJ2-3, with TRBD2 matching 9 bases. The V and J ends lost 5 bases and 2 bases, in that order; junction bases with no gene match: 6. CDR3 length: 15 residues. Germline V gene data show CDR1 as SGHKS and CDR2 as YYEKEE (reference sequence). DNA for the CDR3: TGTGCCAGCAGGGGGGCGGGAGGGTTCACAGATACGCAGTATTTT. Translation: CASRGAGGFTDTQYF.

This chain joins TRBV6-5 and TRBJ1-1; the D is unclear. Germline V gives CDR1 MNHEY, CDR2 SVGAGI. V was pared by 0 bases and J by 6 bases, with 11 bases between. The CDR3 length is 14 residues. In DNA form, the CDR3 reads TGTGCCAGCAGTTACTCAGCAGGTGGGGCTGAAGCTTTCTTT. It encodes CASSYSAGGAEAFF.

This chain links TRBV2 with TRBJ1-1; D is perhaps TRBD1 (6 bases). The germline V gene has CDR1 SNHLY and CDR2 FYNNEI. The CDR3 spans 15 residues. V was trimmed by 4 bases and J by 0 bases, leaving 12 bases between them. CDR3 nucleotide sequence: TGTGCCAGCAGTGTGGGGGGCAGACTGAACACTGAAGCTTTCTTT. It encodes CASSVGGRLNTEAFF.

V gene TRBV18 combines with J gene TRBJ2-5, with D possibly TRBD1 on 6 matching bases. The germline V gene encodes CDR1 KGHSH and CDR2 LQKENI. Trimming cost V 6 bases and J 5 bases, with 16 bases left between them. The length of the CDR3 is 14 residues. CDR3 region: CASSTGRGAETQYF. CDR3 nucleotide sequence: TGTGCCAGCTCCACGGGCAGGGGCGCGGAGACCCAGTACTTC.

The chain has TRBV21-1 and TRBJ2-1; the D call TRBD2 from the table was never checked on the DNA. TRBV21-1 is a documented pseudogene. The CDR3 is made up of 16 amino acids. CDR3 region: CASRHLAGEGYNEQFF. CDR3 bases: TGTGCCAGCAGACACCTGGCGGGGGAAGGTTACAATGAGCAGTTCTTC.

The chain combines TRBV18 with TRBJ2-7; 7 bases are a match to TRBD1. Unmatched junction bases numbered 3, after V lost 0 bases and J lost 4 bases. Germline CDR1 and CDR2: KGHSH and LQKENI. The CDR3 runs to 14 residues. CDR3 DNA: TGTGCCAGCTCACCACCGAGCAGGGGGTACGAGCAGTACTTC. It translates to CASSPPSRGYEQYF. Filled out from reference TRBV18 and TRBJ2-7, the complete variable domain reads NAGVMQNPRHLVRRRGQEARLRCSPMKGHSHVYWYRQLPEEGLKFMVYLQKENIIDESGMPKERFSAEFPKEGPSILRIQQVVRGDSAAYFCASSPPSRGYEQYFGPGTRLTVT.

The V and J genes are TRBV5-5 and TRBJ1-2; TRBD1 aligns across 9 bases. The J segment lost 5 bases and the V segment lost 4 bases, leaving 12 bases of the junction unmatched. The CDR3 runs 16 residues. The germline V gene encodes CDR1 SGHKS and CDR2 YYEKEE (reference sequence). The DNA of the CDR3 is TGTGCCAGCAGCCGTGCGGACAGGGGCTTAGGATATGGCTACACCTTC. Protein: CASSRADRGLGYGYTF.

The V call is TRBV6-5, the J call TRBJ2-3; 8 nucleotides line up with TRBD2. The ends lost 6 bases at V and 4 bases at J; junction bases unmatched: 0. CDR1 and CDR2 (germline): MNHEY, SVGAGI. There are 12 residues in the CDR3. CDR3 in amino acids: CASRTSADTQYF. The CDR3 bases are TGTGCCAGCAGGACTAGCGCAGATACGCAGTATTTT.